The clone carrying this TCR beta chain was detected only a few times. What it recognizes is unknown. PCR employed 60 Vbeta and 13 Jbeta primers. Only in-frame clones appear in the TCRdb table, and some are missing; sequencing was by immunoSEQ multiplex PCR. The table has about 120,000 clones, 8.5% to 10% seen once; the top ten hold less than 4%. Germline trimming cut 6 bases from V and 0 bases from J; bases unmatched to any gene: 8. The length of the CDR3 is 15 residues. In germline, CDR1 is MNHEY, CDR2 SVGAGI. The source of the sample is a study of cytomegalovirus exposure and HLA in healthy donors. Study-wide results and caveats: Sequencing depth across donors, presence/absence analyses assumed, was roughly uniform. Approximately 160 TCR beta chains were listed as cytomegalovirus-associated. Later analysis showed TCR association rates varying by HLA locus, highest for DRB1 and lowest for HLA-C.

Sequenced: PBMCs. The J gene is TRBJ2-7, the V gene TRBV6-5, with 7 bases fitting TRBD2. The clonotype comes from a man under 40 in good health and CMV-seronegative. CDR3 sequence: CASSSRDYFSYEQYF. The CDR3 region has the DNA TGTGCCAGCAGCAGCAGGGACTACTTCTCCTACGAGCAGTACTTC.